This T cell receptor beta chain was retrieved from a study of blood T cell repertoires in COVID-19. Study summary: T cells, B-cell-depleted T cells, or PBMCs provided the cDNA or gDNA that served as material.

The table came from immunoSEQ multiplex PCR; TCRdb's copy has only in-frame clones and leaves some out. The table lists 220,000 or so clones, around 86% of them singletons. Germline CDR1 reads SGHAT; CDR2 reads FQNNGV. The CDR3 length is 16 residues. V lost 3 bases to trimming and J lost 1 base, with 15 bases between them. Sequencing was carried out using peripheral blood. The sequence was collected from a woman aged 80 or older with COVID-19, enrolled during active disease. The chain employs TRBV11-2 and TRBJ1-1, with D hard to call. CDR3 nucleotide sequence: TGTGCCAGCAGCTTCGAGGGAGGGCGAAAGAACACTGAAGCTTTCTTT. As protein: CASSFEGGRKNTEAFF.